The 10 T cell receptor beta chains below were found in one sample sequenced in a study of shared clonotypes between healthy human individuals. Here immunoSEQ multiplex PCR was the method, and the copy in TCRdb shows in-frame clones only, minus some. The sample holds a few hundred thousand clones, more than 70% seen once. Sequencing used PBMCs. These receptors all stem from a woman in her thirties or forties in good health. Some clones in this sample may be carry-over from other donors' samples.

This clone has a single count. CDR3 DNA: TGTGCCAGCAGCAAAGACTGGGCTAGCAATCAGCCCCAGCATTTT. This translates into CASSKDWASNQPQHF. V usage is TRBV21-1 and J usage is TRBJ1-5; TRBD1 reflects the table's D call only, with no check against the DNA. TRBV21-1 is classified as a pseudogene. This CDR3 contains 15 residues.

This chain joins TRBV5-1 and TRBJ2-2; D ambiguous. Per germline, CDR1 SGHRS and CDR2 YFSETQ. The CDR3 contains 14 residues. The V gene lost 2 bases and the J gene lost 4 bases, with 9 bases spanning the gap. CDR3 sequence reads: CASSFSGFTGELFF. As DNA, the CDR3 is TGCGCCAGCAGCTTTAGTGGGTTCACCGGGGAGCTGTTTTTT.

The chain's CDR3 is CASSLVGGGDTQYF. The CDR3 DNA sequence: TGCGCCAGCAGCTTGGTAGGAGGAGGGGATACGCAGTATTTT. V usage is TRBV5-1 and J usage is TRBJ2-3; the D gene is possibly TRBD2 (6 bases). The CDR3 loop spans 14 amino acids. Germline V CDR1 and CDR2: SGHRS, YFSETQ. V was shortened by 0 bases and J by 6 bases, with 11 bases between the two germline ends.

This clone is a singleton in its sample. The chain joins TRBV7-8 to TRBJ2-1; no definite D call. Trimming stripped 5 bases from V and 2 bases from J, with 16 bases between. This CDR3 has 16 amino acids. Germline assignment: CDR1 SGHVS and CDR2 FQNEAQ. Written as DNA, the CDR3 is TGTGCCAGCAGCCCTCGAGGCCTGCGGACCTACAATGAGCAGTTCTTC. This sequence encodes CASSPRGLRTYNEQFF.

This chain joins TRBV9 and TRBJ2-2, with TRBD2 matching 9 bases. Per germline, CDR1 SGDLS and CDR2 YYNGEE. CDR3 size: 14 residues. V shed 5 bases, J shed 2 bases, and the junction held 1 base outside the gene matches. The CDR3 coding sequence is TGTGCCAGCAGGACTAGCGGTAACACCGGGGAGCTGTTTTTT. Translation: CASRTSGNTGELFF.

V is TRBV11-2 and J is TRBJ2-7; D might be TRBD1 (6 bases). The CDR3 is made up of 17 amino acids. Germline lookup yields CDR1 SGHAT and CDR2 FQNNGV. V gave up 3 bases and J gave up 1 base, with 19 bases separating them. The DNA for the CDR3 is TGTGCCAGCAGCTTCACATGGGACACCACCCGATCCTACGAGCAGTACTTC. It encodes CASSFTWDTTRSYEQYF.

Concerning this clone: Since a much larger clone is just one base distant, this may be a read error. The CDR3 loop reads CANSLGQRNTGELFF. The CDR3 nucleotides read TGCGCCAACAGCTTGGGTCAGCGGAACACCGGGGAGCTGTTTTTT. This rearrangement joins TRBV5-1 to TRBJ2-2; D remains unclear. Germline CDR1 reads SGHRS; CDR2 reads YFSETQ. This CDR3 spans 15 amino acids.

The J gene is TRBJ2-3, the V gene TRBV6-6, with D maybe TRBD1 (6 bases). Germline lookup yields CDR1 MNHNY and CDR2 SVGAGI (reference sequence). With 6 bases removed from V and 2 bases from J, the gap between germline ends came to 12 bases. The CDR3 is made up of 14 amino acids. The CDR3 nucleotides are TGTGCCAGCAGCCAGGGGAGCCTCACAGATACGCAGTATTTT. Translated, it gives CASSQGSLTDTQYF.

This chain joins TRBV5-8 and TRBJ1-1, with unresolved D. There are 11 residues in the CDR3. Germline assignment: CDR1 SGHTS and CDR2 YDEGEE. Between the trimmed V and J ends, which lost 1 base and 3 bases, there was a span of 1 base. The CDR3 is CASSLYTEAFF. In nucleotides, the CDR3 is TGTGCCAGCAGCTTGTACACTGAAGCTTTCTTT.

This chain uses TRBV6-1 with TRBJ2-1, with TRBD2 as a possible D gene (6 bases). The CDR3 totals 15 residues. The V gene lost 3 bases and the J gene lost 3 bases, with 12 bases spanning the gap. Germline CDR1 is MNHNS and CDR2 is SASEGT. Written as DNA, the CDR3 is TGTGCCAGCAGTGAGGAGGGCGGTTTCTACAATGAGCAGTTCTTC. Translation: CASSEEGGFYNEQFF.